The TCR beta chain described here comes from a study of shared clonotypes between healthy human individuals. Study background: Three plates each covered CD4 naive and memory; CD8 naive two, CD8 memory one.

Libraries were prepared by immunoSEQ multiplex PCR; TCRdb keeps only in-frame clonotypes and omits some of them. The data contain 150,000 to 200,000 clones, 66% of them singletons. J lost 2 bases, V lost 6 bases, and 16 bases had no gene match. The CDR3 has 18 amino acids. The germline V gene has CDR1 ENHRY and CDR2 SYGVKD. This chain joins TRBV10-3 and TRBJ1-2; 9 nucleotides line up with TRBD1. The origin of this receptor is a man aged 25 to 40 in good health. The sample consisted of memory CD4+ T cells sorted from blood. Subset of the sample: CD45RA-negative fraction. For the CDR3, the DNA is TGTGCCATCAGCAGGACAGGGGCCGCTCGAGATCTGAACTATGGCTACACCTTC. This codes for CAISRTGAARDLNYGYTF.